A single sample gave rise to the 8 T cell receptor beta chains below, sequenced in a study of Ad26.COV2.S vaccination and SARS-CoV-2 variants. The method was immunoSEQ multiplex PCR; TCRdb's version includes in-frame clones alone and lacks a portion of them. The sample includes around 340,000 clones, around 89% of them seen just once. Documented treatment: around 19 received Ad26.COV2.S at low or high dose, single or two shots; about 5 received placebo; per-sample allocation not given. The investigators took samples on day 63 after the first vaccine or placebo injection. The input for sequencing was peripheral blood, taken in a trial of Ad26.COV2.S vaccine versus placebo. These receptors originate from a person between 18 and 65 years old who received the Ad26.COV2.S COVID-19 vaccine or a placebo.

The chain combines TRBV6-2 or TRBV6-3 with TRBJ1-4, with TRBD1 matching over 8 bases. Germline V lookup: CDR1 MNHEY, CDR2 SVGEGT. J was trimmed by 5 bases and V by 6 bases; bases with no gene match: 8. CDR3 length: 15 amino acids. The CDR3 spells CASRPAGGANEKLFF. The CDR3 DNA reads as TGTGCCAGCAGACCTGCAGGGGGCGCGAATGAAAAACTGTTTTTT.

The rearrangement joins TRBV10-3 to TRBJ1-1; 8 bases map to TRBD1. V was clipped by 3 bases and J by 5 bases; unmatched bases: 5. The CDR3 totals 14 residues. Germline loops: CDR1 ENHRY, CDR2 SYGVKD. CDR3 sequence reads: CAISDPDRETEAFF. The CDR3 bases are TGTGCCATCAGTGATCCGGACAGGGAGACTGAAGCTTTCTTT.

The chain is built from TRBV18 and TRBJ2-7; D possibly corresponds to TRBD1 (6 bases). The V gene lost 2 bases and the J gene lost 2 bases, with 13 bases spanning the gap. The CDR3 totals 15 residues. In germline, CDR1 is KGHSH, CDR2 LQKENI. In DNA, the CDR3 is TGTGCCAGCTCACCAGGGGACACGGATACCTACGAGCAGTACTTC. This translates into CASSPGDTDTYEQYF.

The chain uses TRBV24-1 and TRBJ1-2; 7 nucleotides match TRBD1. J lost 4 bases, V lost 4 bases, and 8 bases had no gene match. CDR1 and CDR2 from the germline V gene are KGHDR and SFDVKD. CDR3 length: 15 residues. The CDR3 reads CATSEATGDSYGYTF. The CDR3 DNA sequence: TGTGCCACCAGTGAGGCCACAGGGGATAGCTATGGCTACACCTTC.

The chain links TRBV19 to TRBJ2-3; the D gene could be TRBD1 or TRBD2 (7 bases each). Germline V CDR1 and CDR2: LNHDA, SQIVND (reference sequence). V lost 5 bases and J 3 bases, leaving 15 bases between the germline ends. The CDR3 loop spans 15 amino acids. Here the CDR3 DNA reads TGTGCCAGTAGTGGACTAGGGGGCTTTACAGATACGCAGTATTTT. This gives the protein CASSGLGGFTDTQYF.

This chain connects TRBV30 to TRBJ1-1; 7 positions match TRBD1. CDR3 length equals 15 residues. The V gene's germline CDR1 is GTSNPN and CDR2 SVGIG (reference sequence). Germline trimming cut 4 bases from V and 2 bases from J; bases unmatched to any gene: 10. CDR3 region: CAWMWQGEYNTEAFF. The DNA of the CDR3 is TGTGCCTGGATGTGGCAGGGGGAGTACAACACTGAAGCTTTCTTT.

This sequence joins TRBV6-4 and TRBJ2-2; D gene unclear. The CDR3 length is 16 residues. Trimming took off 6 bases at V and 7 bases at J, with 21 bases between the two ends. In germline, CDR1 is MRHNA, CDR2 SNTAGT. In DNA form, the CDR3 reads TGTGCCAGCAGGCTGCTGACCCAACCGCGAATCGGGGAGCTGTTTTTT. The encoded protein is CASRLLTQPRIGELFF.

In this sample, this clone turned up once. The chain carries TRBV27 and TRBJ2-2; 7 bases line up with TRBD1. The junction had 4 bases not matched to a gene; V was cut back by 6 bases and J by 6 bases. This CDR3 comprises 13 residues. Per the germline V gene, CDR1 is MNHEY and CDR2 is SMNVEV (reference sequence). CDR3 coding DNA: TGTGCCAGCAGGATTCAGGGGGCCGGGGAGCTGTTTTTT. Residues: CASRIQGAGELFF.